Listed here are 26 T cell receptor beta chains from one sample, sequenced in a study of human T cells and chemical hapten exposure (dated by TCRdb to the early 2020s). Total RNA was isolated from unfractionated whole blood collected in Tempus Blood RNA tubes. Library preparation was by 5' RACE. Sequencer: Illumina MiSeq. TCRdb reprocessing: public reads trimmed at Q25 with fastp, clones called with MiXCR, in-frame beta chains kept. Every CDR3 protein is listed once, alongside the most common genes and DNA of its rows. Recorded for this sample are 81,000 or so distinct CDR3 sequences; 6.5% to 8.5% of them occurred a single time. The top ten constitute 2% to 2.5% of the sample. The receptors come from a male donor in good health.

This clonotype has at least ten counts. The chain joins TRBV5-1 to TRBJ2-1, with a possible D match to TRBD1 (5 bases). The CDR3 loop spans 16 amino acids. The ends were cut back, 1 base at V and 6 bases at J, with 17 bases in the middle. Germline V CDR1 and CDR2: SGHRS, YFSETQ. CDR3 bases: TGCGCCAGCAGCTTGCTAGGGGCCAGCCTTTTCAATGAGCAGTTCTTC. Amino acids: CASSLLGASLFNEQFF.

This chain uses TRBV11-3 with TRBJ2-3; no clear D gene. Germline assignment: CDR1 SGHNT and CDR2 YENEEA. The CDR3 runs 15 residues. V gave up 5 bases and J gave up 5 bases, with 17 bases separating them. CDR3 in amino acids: CASSPNFASLDTQYF. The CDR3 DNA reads TGTGCCAGCAGCCCGAATTTCGCCTCCTTAGATACGCAGTATTTT.

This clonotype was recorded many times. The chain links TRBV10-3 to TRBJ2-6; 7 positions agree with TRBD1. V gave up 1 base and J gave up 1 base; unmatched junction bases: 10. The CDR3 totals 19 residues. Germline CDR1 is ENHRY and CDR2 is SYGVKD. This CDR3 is CAISEFDRAYPSGANVLTF. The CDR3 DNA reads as TGTGCCATCAGTGAGTTCGACAGGGCCTATCCTTCTGGGGCCAACGTCCTGACTTTC.

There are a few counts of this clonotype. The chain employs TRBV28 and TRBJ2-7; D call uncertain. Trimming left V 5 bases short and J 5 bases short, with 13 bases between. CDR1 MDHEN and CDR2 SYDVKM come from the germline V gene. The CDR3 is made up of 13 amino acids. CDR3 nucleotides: TGTGCCAGCAGTCCGGCCTCCTCGGACGAGCAGTACTTC. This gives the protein CASSPASSDEQYF.

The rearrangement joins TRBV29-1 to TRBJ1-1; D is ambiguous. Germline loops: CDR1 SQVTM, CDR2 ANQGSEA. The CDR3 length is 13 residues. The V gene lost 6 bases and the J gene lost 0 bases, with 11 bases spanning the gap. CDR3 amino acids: CSVARFLNTEAFF. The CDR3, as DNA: TGCAGCGTGGCCCGCTTTTTGAACACTGAAGCTTTCTTT.

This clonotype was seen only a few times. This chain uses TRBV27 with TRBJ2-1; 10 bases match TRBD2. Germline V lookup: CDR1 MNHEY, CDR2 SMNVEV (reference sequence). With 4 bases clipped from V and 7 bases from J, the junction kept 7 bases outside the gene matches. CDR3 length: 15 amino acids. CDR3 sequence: CASSSEAGGRNEQFF. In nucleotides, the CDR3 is TGTGCCAGCAGTTCCGAAGCGGGGGGGCGAAATGAGCAGTTCTTC.

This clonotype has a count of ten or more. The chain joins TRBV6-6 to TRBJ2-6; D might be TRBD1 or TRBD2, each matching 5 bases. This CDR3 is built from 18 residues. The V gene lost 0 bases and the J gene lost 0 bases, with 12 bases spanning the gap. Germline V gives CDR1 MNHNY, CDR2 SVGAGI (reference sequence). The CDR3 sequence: CASSYSQGPSSGANVLTF. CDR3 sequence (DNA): TGTGCCAGCAGTTACTCGCAGGGACCTAGCTCTGGGGCCAACGTCCTGACTTTC.

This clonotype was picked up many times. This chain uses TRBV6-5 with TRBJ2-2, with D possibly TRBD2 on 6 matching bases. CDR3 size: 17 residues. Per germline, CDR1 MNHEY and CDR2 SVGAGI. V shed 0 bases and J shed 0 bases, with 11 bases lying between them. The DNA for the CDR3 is TGTGCCAGCAGTTACTCTTTCGGCGGGGCGAACACCGGGGAGCTGTTTTTT. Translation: CASSYSFGGANTGELFF.

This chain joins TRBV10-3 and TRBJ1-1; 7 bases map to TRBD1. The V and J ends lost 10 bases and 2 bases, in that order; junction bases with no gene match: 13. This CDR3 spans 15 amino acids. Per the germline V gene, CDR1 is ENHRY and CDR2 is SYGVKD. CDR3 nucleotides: TGTGCCACCACGTTTCCGGGACAGAGTAACACTGAAGCTTTCTTT. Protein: CATTFPGQSNTEAFF.

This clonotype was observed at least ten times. CDR3 sequence reads: CASSLDEYQETQYF. The CDR3 region has the DNA TGTGCCAGCAGCTTAGACGAGTACCAAGAGACCCAGTACTTC. The gene calls are TRBV11-2 and TRBJ2-5; D gene unclear. Looked up from germline, CDR1 is SGHAT and CDR2 is FQNNGV. With 0 bases removed from V and 0 bases from J, the gap between germline ends came to 5 bases. The CDR3 runs to 14 residues.

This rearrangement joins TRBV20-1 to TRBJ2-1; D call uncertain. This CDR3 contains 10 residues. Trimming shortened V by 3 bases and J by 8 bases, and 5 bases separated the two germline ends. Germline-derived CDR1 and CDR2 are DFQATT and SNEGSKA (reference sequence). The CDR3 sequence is CSASWHEQFF. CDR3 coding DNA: TGCAGTGCTAGTTGGCATGAGCAGTTCTTC.

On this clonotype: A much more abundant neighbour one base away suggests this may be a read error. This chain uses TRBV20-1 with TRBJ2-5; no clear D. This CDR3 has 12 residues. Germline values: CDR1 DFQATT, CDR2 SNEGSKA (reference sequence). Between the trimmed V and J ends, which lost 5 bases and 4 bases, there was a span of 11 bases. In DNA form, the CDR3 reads TGCAGTGCTGGAGCAGCGCGAGAGACCCAGTACTTC. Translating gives CSAGAARETQYF.

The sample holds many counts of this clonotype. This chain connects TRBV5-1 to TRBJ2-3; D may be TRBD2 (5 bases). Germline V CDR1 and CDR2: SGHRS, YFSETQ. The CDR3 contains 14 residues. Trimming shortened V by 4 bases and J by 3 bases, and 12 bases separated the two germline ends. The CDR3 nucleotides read TGCGCCAGCAGCCCGAGTGGCGGGACAGATACGCAGTATTTT. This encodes CASSPSGGTDTQYF.

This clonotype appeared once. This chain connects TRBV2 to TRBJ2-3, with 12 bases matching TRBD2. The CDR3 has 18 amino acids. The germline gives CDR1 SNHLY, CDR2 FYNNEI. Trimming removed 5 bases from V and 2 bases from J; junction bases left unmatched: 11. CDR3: CASSIYTSGGTNTDTQYF. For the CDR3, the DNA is TGTGCCAGCAGTATTTACACTAGCGGGGGGACTAACACAGATACGCAGTATTTT.

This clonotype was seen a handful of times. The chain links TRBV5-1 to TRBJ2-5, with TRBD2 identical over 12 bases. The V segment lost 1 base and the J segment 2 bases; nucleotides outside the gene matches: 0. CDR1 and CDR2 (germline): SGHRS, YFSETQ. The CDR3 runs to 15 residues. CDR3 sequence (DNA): TGCGCCAGCAGCTTGACTAGCGGGAGGCAAGAGACCCAGTACTTC. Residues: CASSLTSGRQETQYF.

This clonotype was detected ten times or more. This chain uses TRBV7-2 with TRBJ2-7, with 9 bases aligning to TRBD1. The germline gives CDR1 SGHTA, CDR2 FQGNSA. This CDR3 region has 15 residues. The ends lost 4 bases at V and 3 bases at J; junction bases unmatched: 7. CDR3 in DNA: TGTGCCAGCAGCTCAACCGGGACAGGGAACTACGAGCAGTACTTC. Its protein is CASSSTGTGNYEQYF.

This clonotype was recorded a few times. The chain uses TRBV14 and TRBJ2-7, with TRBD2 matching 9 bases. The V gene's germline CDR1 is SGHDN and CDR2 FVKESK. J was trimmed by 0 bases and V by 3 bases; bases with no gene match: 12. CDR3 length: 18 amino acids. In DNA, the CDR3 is TGTGCCAGCAGCCATTGGCTAGCGGGGTCTCCGAGCTCCTACGAGCAGTACTTC. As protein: CASSHWLAGSPSSYEQYF.

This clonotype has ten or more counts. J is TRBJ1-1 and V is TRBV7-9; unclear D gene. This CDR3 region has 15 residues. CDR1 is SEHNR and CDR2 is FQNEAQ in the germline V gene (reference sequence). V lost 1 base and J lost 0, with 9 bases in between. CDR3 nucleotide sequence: TGTGCCAGCAGCTTAGGGACCGGACTGAACACTGAAGCTTTCTTT. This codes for CASSLGTGLNTEAFF.

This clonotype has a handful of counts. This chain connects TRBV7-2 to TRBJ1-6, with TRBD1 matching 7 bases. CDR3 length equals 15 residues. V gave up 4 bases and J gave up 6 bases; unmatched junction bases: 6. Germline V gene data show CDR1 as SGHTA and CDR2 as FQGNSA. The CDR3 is CASSSPGGRNSPLHF. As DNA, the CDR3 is TGTGCCAGCAGCTCCCCAGGGGGACGTAATTCACCCCTCCACTTT.

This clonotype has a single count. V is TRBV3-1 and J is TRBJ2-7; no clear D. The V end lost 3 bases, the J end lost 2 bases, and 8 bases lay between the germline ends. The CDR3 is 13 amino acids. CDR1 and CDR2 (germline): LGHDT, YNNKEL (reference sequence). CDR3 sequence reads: CASSQDAAYEQYF. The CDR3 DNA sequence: TGTGCCAGCAGCCAGGACGCTGCCTACGAGCAGTACTTC.

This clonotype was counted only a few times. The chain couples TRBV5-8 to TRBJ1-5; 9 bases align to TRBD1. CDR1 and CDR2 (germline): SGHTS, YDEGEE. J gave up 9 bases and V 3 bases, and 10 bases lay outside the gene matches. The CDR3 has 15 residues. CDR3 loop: CASSSGTGISWPQHF. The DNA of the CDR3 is TGTGCCAGCAGCTCAGGGACAGGGATATCTTGGCCCCAGCATTTT.

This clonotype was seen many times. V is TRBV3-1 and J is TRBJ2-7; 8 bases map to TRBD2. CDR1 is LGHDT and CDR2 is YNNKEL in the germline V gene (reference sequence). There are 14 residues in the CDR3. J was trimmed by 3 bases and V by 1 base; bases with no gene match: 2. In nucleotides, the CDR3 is TGTGCCAGCAGCCAAGGGGGACTAGTCTACGAGCAGTACTTC. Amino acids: CASSQGGLVYEQYF.

CDR3 nucleotides: TGCGCCAGCAGCTTGGCGTTGGGGGGCACAGCAGAGACCCAGTACTTC. Translation gives CASSLALGGTAETQYF. The chain combines TRBV5-1 with TRBJ2-5; the D call may be TRBD1 or TRBD2 (6 bases each). The CDR3 has 16 residues. V was cut by 0 bases and J by 4 bases, with 16 bases left in between. The V gene's germline CDR1 is SGHRS and CDR2 YFSETQ.

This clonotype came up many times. In DNA form, the CDR3 reads TGCGCCAGCAGCCAAGGAGGGGGTAGTTTCCCTTACAATGAGCAGTTCTTC. Protein product: CASSQGGGSFPYNEQFF. The genes are TRBV4-1 and TRBJ2-1, with TRBD1 as a possible D gene (6 bases). Germline V gene sequence: CDR1 MGHRA, CDR2 YSYEKL. The CDR3 covers 17 residues. V lost 1 base and J lost 4, with 17 bases in between.

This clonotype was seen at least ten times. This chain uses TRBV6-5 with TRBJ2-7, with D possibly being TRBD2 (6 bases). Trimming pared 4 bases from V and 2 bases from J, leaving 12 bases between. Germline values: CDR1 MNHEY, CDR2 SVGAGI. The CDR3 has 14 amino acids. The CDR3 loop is CASSSAGSAYEQYF. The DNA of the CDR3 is TGTGCCAGCAGTTCCGCGGGGAGTGCCTACGAGCAGTACTTC.

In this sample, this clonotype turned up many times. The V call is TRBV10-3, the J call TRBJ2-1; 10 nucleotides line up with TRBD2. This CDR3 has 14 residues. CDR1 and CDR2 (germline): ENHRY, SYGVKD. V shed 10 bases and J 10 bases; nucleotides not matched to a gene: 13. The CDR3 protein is CATLGLAGVREQFF. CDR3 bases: TGTGCCACCCTTGGGCTAGCGGGAGTCCGCGAGCAGTTCTTC.